The clone carrying this TCR beta chain was picked up many times. Its matching antigen is unknown. TCRdb passed the reads through MiXCR, listing each CDR3 protein once. The data show 100,000 to 150,000 distinct CDR3 sequences, roughly 9% seen once. The entry originates in a study of T cell repertoires in cytomegalovirus infection. Study results and caveats: Of the TCR beta families, the public ones yielded a cumulative frequency that identified carriers of CMV plus the relevant HLA.

Trimming cost V 1 base and J 3 bases, with 4 bases left between them. CDR3 length: 12 amino acids. CDR1 is SGHTA, CDR2 FQGNSA, per germline. V is TRBV7-2 and J is TRBJ2-7; no firm D call. The sequence derives from a human donor in good health (CMV status not recorded). Some clones in this sample may be carry-over from other donors' samples. The specimen was PBMCs. In nucleotides, the CDR3 is TGTGCCAGCAGCTTAGGATACTACGAGCAGTACTTC. Translating gives CASSLGYYEQYF. Looking up the rest from reference TRBV7-2 and TRBJ2-7 gives the full variable domain: GAGVSQSPSNKVTEKGKDVELRCDPISGHTALYWYRQSLGQGLEFLIYFQGNSAPDKSGLPSDRFSAERTGGSVSTLTIQRTQQEDSAVYLCASSLGYYEQYFGPGTRLTVT.